These 14 T cell receptor beta chains were all obtained from the same sample, sequenced in a study of T-cell memory formation after mild COVID-19. Via MiXCR, TCRdb re-called the 5' RACE reads, giving one row per CDR3 protein. The table includes about 140,000 distinct CDR3 sequences, around 15% detected once. The specimen was PBMCs or a T cell subset sorted from them (not recorded which). Receptor source: an adult woman who had mild COVID-19 (a few samples of this study predate the infection). Cell type and time point are not known.

This clonotype has more than one count but fewer than ten. The chain combines TRBV12-3 or TRBV12-4 with TRBJ1-2; D perhaps matches TRBD1 (6 bases). This CDR3 spans 15 amino acids. The ends were cut back, 6 bases at V and 4 bases at J, with 18 bases in the middle. The CDR3 nucleotides read TGTGCCAGCAGCAAAGGGCGGACAGCGACCTATGGCTACACCTTC. Translating it yields CASSKGRTATYGYTF.

In its sample, this clonotype was seen many times. The chain recombines TRBV7-9 with TRBJ2-7; D unclear. V was shortened by 2 bases and J by 5 bases, with 7 bases between the two germline ends. This CDR3 contains 12 residues. In germline, CDR1 is SEHNR, CDR2 FQNEAQ (reference sequence). For the CDR3, the DNA is TGTGCCAGCAGCTTATCCGCGAACGAGCAGTACTTC. Its translation is CASSLSANEQYF.

The chain recombines TRBV6-5 with TRBJ2-5; D not certain. The CDR3 is made up of 14 amino acids. CDR1 is MNHEY, CDR2 SVGAGI, per germline. Trimming left V 5 bases short and J 2 bases short, with 12 bases between. CDR3 DNA: TGTGCCAGCAGTGATCAGTTGACTCAAGAGACCCAGTACTTC. This encodes CASSDQLTQETQYF.

This clonotype was detected a few times. The chain links TRBV7-6 to TRBJ1-2; weak D call: TRBD1 (5 bases). The V gene lost 1 base and the J gene lost 2 bases, with 11 bases spanning the gap. This CDR3 spans 15 amino acids. Germline V gene sequence: CDR1 SGHVS, CDR2 FNYEAQ. CDR3: CASSLEAGPNYGYTF. CDR3 sequence (DNA): TGTGCCAGCAGCTTAGAGGCAGGGCCAAACTATGGCTACACCTTC.

V gene TRBV5-6 combines with J gene TRBJ2-2, with 9 bases aligning to TRBD1. The germline V gene has CDR1 SGHDT and CDR2 YYEEEE. V trimming: 3 bases; J trimming: 1 base; junction bases outside the gene matches: 13. The CDR3 consists of 19 residues. The CDR3 loop is CASSWGNTGGGLNTGELFF. DNA for the CDR3: TGTGCCAGCAGCTGGGGAAATACAGGGGGCGGCCTGAACACCGGGGAGCTGTTTTTT. The full variable domain, in which reference TRBV5-6 and TRBJ2-2 provide the parts outside the CDR3, is DAGVTQSPTHLIKTRGQQVTLRCSPKSGHDTVSWYQQALGQGPQFIFQYYEEEERQRGNFPDRFSGHQFPNYSSELNVNALLLGDSALYLCASSWGNTGGGLNTGELFFGEGSRLTVL.

The V call is TRBV6-2 or TRBV6-3, the J call TRBJ2-7; 7 bases are shared with TRBD2. This CDR3 has 15 amino acids. V gave up 2 bases and J gave up 5 bases; unmatched junction bases: 9. Per the germline V gene, CDR1 is MNHEY and CDR2 is SVGEGT. The CDR3 is CASSYGPGGIDEQYF. In nucleotides, the CDR3 is TGTGCCAGCAGTTACGGCCCGGGGGGAATCGACGAGCAGTACTTC.

The chain recombines TRBV30 with TRBJ2-7; 9 bases align to TRBD1. Germline CDR1 reads GTSNPN; CDR2 reads SVGIG (reference sequence). V dropped 4 bases and J dropped 3; count of bases not matched to a gene: 7. This CDR3 is 14 amino acids long. DNA for the CDR3: TGTGCCTGGACCCCGGGACAGGGTTTCTACGAGCAGTACTTC. Translated: CAWTPGQGFYEQYF.

This clonotype occurred a few times. This chain connects TRBV5-1 to TRBJ2-3; D remains unclear. The CDR3 spans 14 residues. CDR1 and CDR2 (germline): SGHRS, YFSETQ. The V and J ends lost 1 base and 2 bases respectively, with 8 bases between them. The CDR3 sequence: CASSLIGDTDTQYF. The DNA of the CDR3 is TGCGCCAGCAGCTTGATCGGAGACACAGATACGCAGTATTTT. Drawing the rest from reference TRBV5-1 and TRBJ2-3, the complete variable domain is KAGVTQTPRYLIKTRGQQVTLSCSPISGHRSVSWYQQTPGQGLQFLFEYFSETQRNKGNFPGRFSGRQFSNSRSEMNVSTLELGDSALYLCASSLIGDTDTQYFGPGTRLTVL.

V and J are TRBV27 and TRBJ2-5, with unresolved D. The CDR3 length is 18 residues. V lost 2 bases, J lost 2 bases, and 21 bases lay in between. The germline CDR1 and CDR2 sequences are MNHEY and SMNVEV (reference sequence). The CDR3 DNA follows: TGTGCCAGCAGTTTAAAGGGCCTGATGACCATGGTTCAAGAGACCCAGTACTTC. This gives the protein CASSLKGLMTMVQETQYF.

The CDR3 region has the DNA TGTGCCAGCAGTCTCACCTCGGGACTGCCCGCAGATACGCAGTATTTT. Its translation is CASSLTSGLPADTQYF. V usage is TRBV27 and J usage is TRBJ2-3; perhaps TRBD2 as D (6 bases). The CDR3 runs 16 residues. V lost 5 bases, J lost 4 bases, and 19 bases lay in between. Germline V gene sequence: CDR1 MNHEY, CDR2 SMNVEV (reference sequence).

This clonotype has only a few counts. The J gene is TRBJ2-4, the V gene TRBV12-3 or TRBV12-4; the match to TRBD1 covers 7 bases. The CDR3 loop spans 12 amino acids. After removal of 6 bases from V and 8 bases from J, the junction contained 4 bases not matched to a gene. CDR3 sequence reads: CASSSQGDIQYF. CDR3 sequence (DNA): TGTGCCAGCAGCTCGCAGGGGGACATTCAGTACTTC.

This clonotype occurred many times. The chain joins TRBV4-2 to TRBJ2-7; no reliable D call. The V end was cut by 0 bases, the J end by 5 bases, with 8 bases between. Germline-derived CDR1 and CDR2 are LGHNA and YNFKEQ. The CDR3 is made up of 13 amino acids. The CDR3 DNA reads TGTGCCAGCAGCCAAGAATCACAGCACGAGCAGTACTTC. Its translation: CASSQESQHEQYF.

The CDR3 spells CASSPKRGFQNTGELFF. The DNA of the CDR3 is TGCGCCAGCAGCCCTAAGCGGGGCTTCCAGAACACCGGGGAGCTGTTTTTT. The chain links TRBV4-1 to TRBJ2-2; 7 nucleotides align to TRBD2. Per germline, CDR1 MGHRA and CDR2 YSYEKL. The CDR3 runs 17 residues. The V segment lost 4 bases and the J segment 1 base; nucleotides outside the gene matches: 9.

This clonotype was counted a few times. The rearrangement links TRBV7-9 to TRBJ2-5; D gene ambiguous. The germline V and J ends were trimmed by 5 bases and 5 bases, with 15 bases remaining between them. Per germline, CDR1 SEHNR and CDR2 FQNEAQ (reference sequence). This CDR3 has 14 residues. The CDR3 DNA is TGTGCCAGCAGCCCTGATGCCCTCCAGGAGACCCAGTACTTC. As protein: CASSPDALQETQYF.